These T cell receptor beta chains were read from a single sample in a study of Tregs in tolerant kidney transplant recipients. The method was immunoSEQ multiplex PCR; TCRdb's version includes in-frame clones alone and lacks a portion of them. The sample records 60,000 to 95,000 clones, less than 98% being singletons. The starting material was CD4+ T cells from blood, obtained before the transplant. The receptor set was obtained from a human donor who received a combined kidney and bone marrow transplant. Both conserved end residues are part of each CDR3. A D gene is named only where the DNA matches it firmly. The size entry is marked missing in some rows and otherwise reads once, few, many or a size class.

DNA | CDR3 | J | D | V | size
TGTGCCAGCTCAGCTGGGACAGGGGCCTACGAGCAGTACTTC | CASSAGTGAYEQYF | TRBJ2-7 | TRBD1 | TRBV18 | -
TGTGCCAGCAGCGTAGGGCCGGGGGACACTGAAGCTTTCTTT | CASSVGPGDTEAFF | TRBJ1-1 | - | TRBV9 | -
TGTGCCACCACCAGTGCTGGGGCCAACGTCCTGACTTTC | CATTSAGANVLTF | TRBJ2-6 | - | TRBV6-6 | -
TGTGCCAGCAGCTCCCCCGGTACCGGGGAGCTGTTTTTT | CASSSPGTGELFF | TRBJ2-2 | - | TRBV27 | -
TGTGCCAGCAGTCCACGGGATTTCGCAACTAATGAAAAACTGTTTTTT | CASSPRDFATNEKLFF | TRBJ1-4 | - | TRBV7-6 | -
TGTGCCAGCAGCCGCCGGGACAGCATGGAAGAGACCCAGTACTTC | CASSRRDSMEETQYF | TRBJ2-5 | TRBD1 | TRBV11-2 | -
TGTGCCAGCAGTGATCTGGGCGACACCGGGGAGCTGTTTTTT | CASSDLGDTGELFF | TRBJ2-2 | - | TRBV6-1 | -
TGTGCCAGCAACAGCGGGAGTTATACCGGGGAGCTGTTTTTT | CASNSGSYTGELFF | TRBJ2-2 | TRBD2 | TRBV5-8 | -
TGTGCCAGCAGGTCCACAGGGTATAATTCACCCCTCCACTTT | CASRSTGYNSPLHF | TRBJ1-6 | - | TRBV7-2 | once
TGTGCCAGCAGCCGACTTGCCGGGTACTACAATGAGCAGTTCTTC | CASSRLAGYYNEQFF | TRBJ2-1 | - | TRBV6-5 | -
TGTGCCAGCAGCTCCATGTTGGGGGCCTATGGCTACACCTTC | CASSSMLGAYGYTF | TRBJ1-2 | - | TRBV5-4 | -
TGTGCCAGCAGCTGGGACAGCGAGGGACTAGCGGGAATGTCGTACGAGCAGTACTTC | CASSWDSEGLAGMSYEQYF | TRBJ2-7 | TRBD2 | TRBV5-6 | -
TGTGCCAGTCGGACTAGCGGGAATCAAGAGACCCAGTACTTC | CASRTSGNQETQYF | TRBJ2-5 | TRBD2 | TRBV19 | -
TGTGCCAGCAGCGTTAGCGGGGGGGCTTCCTACAATGAGCAGTTCTTC | CASSVSGGASYNEQFF | TRBJ2-1 | TRBD2 | TRBV7-2 | -
TGTGCCAGCAGCCCTTTATCCGGGACTAGCGGCCAGGAGCAGTACTTC | CASSPLSGTSGQEQYF | TRBJ2-7 | TRBD2 | TRBV14 | -
TGTGCCAGTAGTATTTTTCCCGGACAGGGGGCTGTGCAGCCCCAGCATTTT | CASSIFPGQGAVQPQHF | TRBJ1-5 | TRBD1 | TRBV19 | once
TGTGCCAGCTCACCACCAGGACTAGCGGGAGTCTCAGATACGCAGTATTTT | CASSPPGLAGVSDTQYF | TRBJ2-3 | TRBD2 | TRBV18 | once
TGCGCCAGCAGCCAAGGGGGCCCCGCCGGGACAGGACGGTACTACGAGCAGTACTTC | CASSQGGPAGTGRYYEQYF | TRBJ2-7 | TRBD1 | TRBV4-1 | -
TGTGCCAGCTCGAGGGACTGGCGGAGCACAGATACGCAGTATTTT | CASSRDWRSTDTQYF | TRBJ2-3 | - | TRBV5-6 | -
TGTGCCAGCAGTCCGACTAGTGCGGTTTGGTATACGCAGTATTTT | CASSPTSAVWYTQYF | TRBJ2-3 | - | TRBV27 | -
TGTGCCAGTATTCAGACAGGGGGCTACACTGAAGCTTTCTTT | CASIQTGGYTEAFF | TRBJ1-1 | TRBD1 | TRBV19 | -
TGCGCCAGCAGCTATCGACAGGGCCCCTACGAGCAGTACTTC | CASSYRQGPYEQYF | TRBJ2-7 | TRBD1 | TRBV5-1 | -
TGTGCCAGCAGTCCATTAGCGGGGCGGGAGACCCAGTACTTC | CASSPLAGRETQYF | TRBJ2-5 | TRBD2 | TRBV28 | -
TGTGCCAGCAGTTACACAGGCGCCTACGAGCAGTACTTC | CASSYTGAYEQYF | TRBJ2-7 | - | TRBV6-5 | -
TGTGCCTGGAGTGTACAGGGGATAGAGACCCAGTACTTC | CAWSVQGIETQYF | TRBJ2-5 | TRBD1 | TRBV30 | -
TGTGCCAGCAGCCAAGAAAGTACGCCCCAGTGGGATACGCAGTATTTT | CASSQESTPQWDTQYF | TRBJ2-3 | - | TRBV14 | -
TGTGCCAGCAGCTGGGAGGGTCAGTTGAACACTGAAGCTTTCTTT | CASSWEGQLNTEAFF | TRBJ1-1 | - | TRBV11-2 | -
TGTGCCAGCAGCGTTACAGGGAATAATTCACCCCTCCACTTT | CASSVTGNNSPLHF | TRBJ1-6 | - | TRBV9 | -
TGTGCCAGCAGCACCCCCGGGGGGACCTACGAGCAGTACTTC | CASSTPGGTYEQYF | TRBJ2-7 | TRBD2 | TRBV7-6 | -
TGTGCCAGCAGTTTAGAGGTCTACGAGCAGTACTTC | CASSLEVYEQYF | TRBJ2-7 | - | TRBV28 | -
TGCAGCGCTCGTCGGGGGACAGGGGTTATCAATGAGCAGTTCTTC | CSARRGTGVINEQFF | TRBJ2-1 | TRBD1 | TRBV29-1 | -
TGTGCCAGTAGTATACCACCCTCCGGGACTCTGTTCTTC | CASSIPPSGTLFF | TRBJ2-1 | - | TRBV19 | -
TGTGCCAGCACCTACGCTGTGTACTCTGGAAACACCATATATTTT | CASTYAVYSGNTIYF | TRBJ1-3 | - | TRBV28 | -
TGTGCCAGCAGCCGGACAGGCCCTAATGGCTACACCTTC | CASSRTGPNGYTF | TRBJ1-2 | TRBD1 | TRBV6-5 | -
TGTGCCAGCAGCTTAGGACAGGGGTCCCACGAGCAGTACTTC | CASSLGQGSHEQYF | TRBJ2-7 | TRBD1 | TRBV11-3 | -
TGTGCCAGCAGGTCGATGGGGATGGACAGGGCCCGTGGCACTGAAGCTTTCTTT | CASRSMGMDRARGTEAFF | TRBJ1-1 | TRBD1 | TRBV5-5 | -